The 29 T cell receptor beta chains reported below all come from one sample, sequenced in a study of cytomegalovirus exposure and HLA in healthy donors. Researchers ran the PCR with 60 Vbeta and 13 Jbeta primers. Clones were read by immunoSEQ multiplex PCR, and TCRdb kept only the in-frame ones, dropping some. The data hold more than 85,000 clones, with around 80% observed a single time. The sequenced sample consisted of PBMCs. Source of these receptors: a male donor in good health and CMV-seronegative.

The CDR3 DNA is TGTGCCAGCAGCATCACAGGGGGAAGGTACCAAGAGACCCAGTACTTC. It yields the protein CASSITGGRYQETQYF. The genes are TRBV7-9 and TRBJ2-5; 8 positions agree with TRBD1. CDR1 SEHNR and CDR2 FQNEAQ come from the germline V gene (reference sequence). The CDR3 covers 16 residues. V was clipped by 5 bases and J by 0 bases; unmatched bases: 8.

The genes are TRBV4-1 and TRBJ2-6; D gene unclear. Trimming took 1 base from V and 4 from J, leaving 5 bases between them. The CDR3 has 14 amino acids. Germline CDR1 MGHRA, CDR2 YSYEKL. CDR3 nucleotides: TGCGCCAGCAGCCAAGCTCCGGGGGCCAACGTCCTGACTTTC. The encoded protein is CASSQAPGANVLTF.

This clone was seen just once. The V call is TRBV10-3, the J call TRBJ2-7; possible D gene TRBD2, 7 bases. Germline V gives CDR1 ENHRY, CDR2 SYGVKD. The V end lost 4 bases, the J end lost 4 bases, and 23 bases lay between the germline ends. This CDR3 is built from 17 residues. CDR3 bases: TGTGCCATCAGTGGGGGGGGCGGCGGGAGTGGATTGTACGAGCAGTACTTC. It is translated as CAISGGGGGSGLYEQYF.

This chain connects TRBV2 to TRBJ1-1, with TRBD1 matching over 9 bases. V was clipped by 5 bases and J by 3 bases; unmatched bases: 1. Germline CDR1 is SNHLY and CDR2 is FYNNEI. The CDR3 contains 13 residues. CDR3 sequence: CASSRQGDTEAFF. CDR3 DNA sequence: TGTGCCAGCAGTAGACAGGGGGACACTGAAGCTTTCTTT.

This chain joins TRBV7-3 and TRBJ2-3, with TRBD2 matching 9 bases. Germline assignment: CDR1 SGHTA and CDR2 FQGTGA. There are 19 residues in the CDR3. V lost 0 bases, J lost 4 bases, and 14 bases stayed unmatched. CDR3 in amino acids: CASSLTGGRAWSISDTQYF. CDR3 in DNA: TGTGCCAGCAGCTTAACCGGCGGGAGGGCCTGGTCAATCTCAGATACGCAGTATTTT.

The chain joins TRBV7-3 to TRBJ2-2, with 10 bases fitting TRBD1. The CDR3 extends over 19 amino acids. V was clipped by 5 bases and J by 5 bases; unmatched bases: 17. Germline V CDR1 and CDR2: SGHTA, FQGTGA. The CDR3 coding sequence is TGTGCCAGCAGCCCCCGGGACAGGGGAAGGGGGGTGAGGACCGGGGAGCTGTTTTTT. Amino acid sequence: CASSPRDRGRGVRTGELFF.

The chain is built from TRBV7-9 and TRBJ2-5; weak D call: TRBD2 (5 bases). The tail of the sequence fits TRBJ2-7 better, so the J call may be wrong. The germline V gene encodes CDR1 SEHNR and CDR2 FQNEAQ (reference sequence). The CDR3 has 14 residues. CDR3 region: CASSPTGDSYEQYF. The CDR3 region has the DNA TGTGCCAGCAGCCCCACCGGGGACTCCTACGAGCAGTACTTC.

This clone was observed a few times. The chain is built from TRBV11-3 and TRBJ2-3; a possible D gene is TRBD2 (6 bases). The germline V gene encodes CDR1 SGHNT and CDR2 YENEEA. The ends were cut back, 2 bases at V and 5 bases at J, with 23 bases in the middle. The CDR3 contains 18 residues. The CDR3 spells CASSLPAGPWPERDTQYF. The CDR3 DNA reads as TGTGCCAGCAGCTTACCAGCGGGCCCATGGCCTGAACGAGATACGCAGTATTTT.

The chain has TRBV7-8 and TRBJ1-4, with D perhaps matching TRBD1 (5 bases). Trimming shortened V by 4 bases and J by 5 bases, and 14 bases separated the two germline ends. The V gene's germline CDR1 is SGHVS and CDR2 FQNEAQ. The CDR3 contains 15 residues. CDR3: CASSSGQAYNEKLFF. CDR3 in DNA: TGTGCCAGCAGCTCCGGACAAGCATACAATGAAAAACTGTTTTTT.

The chain recombines TRBV6-6 with TRBJ2-5; D possibly uses TRBD1 or TRBD2 (6 bases each). The J call is uncertain, as TRBJ2-7 better fits the DNA end. This CDR3 is built from 14 residues. CDR1 is MNHNY, CDR2 SVGAGI, per germline (reference sequence). This CDR3 is CASSRTEGAYEQYF. The CDR3 coding sequence is TGTGCCAGCAGCCGAACGGAGGGGGCCTACGAGCAGTACTTC.

The rearrangement joins TRBV7-8 to TRBJ2-1; D gene unclear. V lost 1 base, J lost 5 bases, and 3 bases lay in between. This CDR3 has 12 amino acids. Per germline, CDR1 SGHVS and CDR2 FQNEAQ. CDR3 loop: CASSLGHNEQFF. The CDR3 DNA sequence: TGTGCCAGCAGCTTAGGGCACAATGAGCAGTTCTTC. Looking up the rest from reference TRBV7-8 and TRBJ2-1 gives the full variable domain: GAGVSQSPRYKVAKRGQDVALRCDPISGHVSLFWYQQALGQGPEFLTYFQNEAQLDKSGLPSDRFFAERPEGSVSTLKIQRTQQEDSAVYLCASSLGHNEQFFGPGTRLTVL.

A note on this clone: The same CDR3 also results from other DNA sequences found in this sample. The gene calls are TRBV5-1 and TRBJ1-1, with D maybe TRBD1 (6 bases). CDR3 length: 16 amino acids. Germline V gene data show CDR1 as SGHRS and CDR2 as YFSETQ. V dropped 0 bases and J dropped 4 bases, with 16 bases sitting between them. The CDR3: CASSLGQGRLGTEAFF. The CDR3 region has the DNA TGCGCCAGCAGCTTGGGTCAGGGGCGGTTGGGCACTGAAGCTTTCTTT. The whole variable domain, remainder taken from reference TRBV5-1 and TRBJ1-1, is KAGVTQTPRYLIKTRGQQVTLSCSPISGHRSVSWYQQTPGQGLQFLFEYFSETQRNKGNFPGRFSGRQFSNSRSEMNVSTLELGDSALYLCASSLGQGRLGTEAFFGQGTRLTVV.

V and J are TRBV29-1 and TRBJ2-3, with D possibly being TRBD1 (6 bases). V gave up 3 bases and J gave up 7 bases, with 17 bases separating them. The CDR3 contains 14 residues. The germline CDR1 and CDR2 sequences are SQVTM and ANQGSEA. CDR3 nucleotide sequence: TGCAGCGTTGAGATTTCGTGGGGGCGGAATACGCAGTATTTT. Protein sequence: CSVEISWGRNTQYF.

This clone showed up just a few times. The chain carries TRBV6-1 and TRBJ2-3, with 13 positions matching TRBD2. CDR1 MNHNS and CDR2 SASEGT come from the germline V gene. The CDR3 has 15 amino acids. V shed 7 bases and J 6 bases; nucleotides not matched to a gene: 7. The CDR3 sequence is CASNRLAGGRDTQYF. The CDR3 coding sequence is TGTGCCAGCAACCGACTAGCGGGAGGTCGGGATACGCAGTATTTT.

The V call is TRBV28, the J call TRBJ1-4, with D maybe TRBD1 (6 bases). The CDR3 is 16 amino acids. Trimming removed 8 bases from V and 8 bases from J, with 24 bases in between. Looked up from germline, CDR1 is MDHEN and CDR2 is SYDVKM. The CDR3 nucleotides read TGTGCCAGCGGGCAACCGTCGTACCGACAGGCCGAAAAACTGTTTTTT. It codes for CASGQPSYRQAEKLFF.

J is TRBJ1-2 and V is TRBV11-2; D uncertain. The V gene lost 4 bases and the J gene lost 7 bases, with 4 bases spanning the gap. CDR1 and CDR2 (germline): SGHAT, FQNNGV. The CDR3 length is 10 residues. The DNA of the CDR3 is TGTGCCAGCAGCTCTTTTGGCTACACCTTC. Its protein is CASSSFGYTF. Complete variable domain (other parts from reference TRBV11-2 and TRBJ1-2): EAGVAQSPRYKIIEKRQSVAFWCNPISGHATLYWYQQILGQGPKLLIQFQNNGVVDDSQLPKDRFSAERLKGVDSTLKIQPAKLEDSAVYLCASSSFGYTFGSGTRLTVV.

V usage is TRBV4-3 and J usage is TRBJ2-7; 9 bases line up with TRBD2. V lost 1 base, J lost 4 bases, and 5 bases stayed unmatched. The CDR3 has 15 amino acids. CDR1 and CDR2 from the germline V gene are LGHNA and YSLEER. The CDR3 here is CASSQVATSGYEQYF. Written as DNA, the CDR3 is TGCGCCAGCAGCCAAGTCGCGACTAGCGGTTACGAGCAGTACTTC.

This chain connects TRBV10-1 to TRBJ1-1; D is ambiguous. The germline V and J ends were trimmed by 5 bases and 10 bases, with 8 bases remaining between them. The CDR3 is made up of 10 amino acids. CDR1 and CDR2 (germline): WNHNN, SYGVQD (reference sequence). CDR3 in DNA: TGCGCCAGCAGTCGAGTTCGAGCTTTCTTT. Its protein is CASSRVRAFF.

This sequence joins TRBV28 and TRBJ2-3, with TRBD1 matching 8 bases. V lost 8 bases to trimming and J lost 1 base; unmatched junction nucleotides: 5. In germline, CDR1 is MDHEN, CDR2 SYDVKM. This CDR3 contains 14 residues. CDR3 amino acids: CASLPGQGTDTQYF. CDR3 nucleotide sequence: TGTGCCAGCCTGCCGGGACAGGGCACAGATACGCAGTATTTT.

In the case of this clone: At the DNA level, this CDR3 is encoded by other sequences in the same sample as well. The chain combines TRBV6-1 with TRBJ2-2; a weak D match, TRBD2 (6 bases). Trimming took off 6 bases at V and 3 bases at J, with 14 bases between the two ends. Germline values: CDR1 MNHNS, CDR2 SASEGT. The CDR3 loop spans 15 amino acids. This CDR3 reads CASSSRRRDTGELFF. CDR3 bases: TGTGCCAGCAGCAGTCGGCGGAGGGACACCGGGGAGCTGTTTTTT.

This chain connects TRBV7-9 to TRBJ2-7; 7 nucleotides align to TRBD1. The CDR3 spans 14 residues. V shed 4 bases and J 0 bases; nucleotides not matched to a gene: 3. Germline-derived CDR1 and CDR2 are SEHNR and FQNEAQ (reference sequence). In DNA, the CDR3 is TGTGCCAGCAGCTGGGACAGTAGCTCCTACGAGCAGTACTTC. Its translation: CASSWDSSSYEQYF.

As for this clone: An end of the junction does not agree with germline; a read error may underlie this. Here the CDR3 DNA reads TGTTCCAGCAGCTTAGGTCTCAGGACAGCGAACACCGGGGAGCTGTTTTTT. Amino acid sequence: CSSSLGLRTANTGELFF. The V call is TRBV7-9, the J call TRBJ2-2; the D gene is possibly TRBD1 (6 bases). Germline V gene sequence: CDR1 SEHNR, CDR2 FQNEAQ (reference sequence). The CDR3 is made up of 17 amino acids. Using reference TRBV7-9 and TRBJ2-2 for the parts outside the CDR3, the full variable domain is DTGVSQNPRHKITKRGQNVTFRCDPISEHNRLYWYRQTLGQGPEFLTYFQNEAQLEKSRLLSDRFSAERPKGSFSTLEIQRTEQGDSAMYLCSSSLGLRTANTGELFFGEGSRLTVL.

This chain links TRBV16 with TRBJ1-5, with TRBD1 identical over 7 bases. This CDR3 is 13 amino acids long. Germline CDR1 KGHSY, CDR2 FQNENV. V was pared by 4 bases and J by 7 bases, with 4 bases of the junction left unmatched. CDR3 bases: TGTGCCAGCAGCCGGGACAGAAACCAGCCCCAGCATTTT. It translates to CASSRDRNQPQHF.

The chain links TRBV7-6 to TRBJ2-7, with D possibly TRBD1 on 5 matching bases. The V gene's germline CDR1 is SGHVS and CDR2 FNYEAQ. Trimming took 5 bases from V and 0 from J, leaving 14 bases between them. The CDR3 extends over 15 amino acids. As DNA, the CDR3 is TGTGCCAGCAGCGAGTCTCGAAGGGGCTCCTACGAGCAGTACTTC. Translating gives CASSESRRGSYEQYF. The variable domain in full, with the rest retrieved from reference TRBV7-6 and TRBJ2-7, is GAGVSQSPRYKVTKRGQDVALRCDPISGHVSLYWYRQALGQGPEFLTYFNYEAQQDKSGLPNDRFSAERPEGSISTLTIQRTEQRDSAMYRCASSESRRGSYEQYFGPGTRLTVT.

The chain joins TRBV9 to TRBJ2-2, with a tentative D call TRBD2 (6 bases). The V gene's germline CDR1 is SGDLS and CDR2 YYNGEE. This CDR3 spans 16 amino acids. V was pared by 1 base and J by 0 bases, with 10 bases between. The CDR3 nucleotides read TGTGCCAGCAGCGTATTCGGGACTTCGAACACCGGGGAGCTGTTTTTT. Its protein product is CASSVFGTSNTGELFF. The whole variable domain, filled in from reference TRBV9 and TRBJ2-2, reads DSGVTQTPKHLITATGQRVTLRCSPRSGDLSVYWYQQSLDQGLQFLIQYYNGEERAKGNILERFSAQQFPDLHSELNLSSLELGDSALYFCASSVFGTSNTGELFFGEGSRLTVL.

This sequence joins TRBV5-6 and TRBJ2-5; a weak D match, TRBD2 (6 bases). Near its end, the DNA agrees better with TRBJ2-7, so the J call may be wrong. The CDR3 length is 15 residues. Germline CDR1 is SGHDT and CDR2 is YYEEEE. The CDR3 region is CASSLSKRATYEQYF. The DNA for the CDR3 is TGTGCCAGCAGCTTGTCCAAGCGGGCGACCTACGAGCAGTACTTC.

This chain joins TRBV4-1 and TRBJ2-1, with TRBD2 as a possible D gene (6 bases). Germline V gene sequence: CDR1 MGHRA, CDR2 YSYEKL. V was cut by 4 bases and J by 2 bases, with 18 bases left in between. The length of the CDR3 is 17 residues. The CDR3 nucleotides are TGCGCCAGCAGCCCAACCACGCCGGGCGGGACCTACAATGAGCAGTTCTTC. Protein: CASSPTTPGGTYNEQFF.

The CDR3 bases are TGTGCCAGCAGCTTAACGGGCAGAGACACTGAAGCTTTCTTT. Translated: CASSLTGRDTEAFF. V and J are TRBV7-3 and TRBJ1-1; no firm D call. V lost 0 bases, J lost 3 bases, and 8 bases lay in between. Per the germline V gene, CDR1 is SGHTA and CDR2 is FQGTGA. This CDR3 has 14 residues.

V usage is TRBV9 and J usage is TRBJ1-1; 8 bases match TRBD1. CDR1 is SGDLS and CDR2 is YYNGEE in the germline V gene. The CDR3 consists of 17 residues. Unmatched junction bases numbered 7, after V lost 0 bases and J lost 0 bases. CDR3 bases: TGTGCCAGCAGCGTAGGACCAGGGGGCTTGGTGAACACTGAAGCTTTCTTT. It is translated as CASSVGPGGLVNTEAFF.